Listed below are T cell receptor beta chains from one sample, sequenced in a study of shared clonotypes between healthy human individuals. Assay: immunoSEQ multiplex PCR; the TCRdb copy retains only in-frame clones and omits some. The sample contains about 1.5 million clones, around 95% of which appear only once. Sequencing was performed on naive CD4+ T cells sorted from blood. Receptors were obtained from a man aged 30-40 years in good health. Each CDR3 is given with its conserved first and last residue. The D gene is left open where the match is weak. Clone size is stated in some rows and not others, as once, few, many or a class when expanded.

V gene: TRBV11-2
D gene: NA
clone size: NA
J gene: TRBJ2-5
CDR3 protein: CASSLEGGETQYF
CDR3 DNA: TGTGCCAGCAGCTTAGAAGGGGGGGAGACCCAGTACTTC

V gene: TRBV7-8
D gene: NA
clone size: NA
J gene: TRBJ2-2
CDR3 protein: CASSLEPRNTGELFF
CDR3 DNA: TGTGCCAGCAGCTTAGAGCCAAGAAACACCGGGGAGCTGTTTTTT

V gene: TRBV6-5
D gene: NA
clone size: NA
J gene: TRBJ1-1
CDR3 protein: CASSTSSGGRTEAFF
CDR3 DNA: TGTGCCAGCAGTACGTCCTCCGGGGGGCGAACTGAAGCTTTCTTT

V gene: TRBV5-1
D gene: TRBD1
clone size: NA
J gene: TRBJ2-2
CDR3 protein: CASIPGDRGPGELFF
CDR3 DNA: TGCGCCAGCATCCCGGGAGACAGGGGGCCCGGGGAGCTGTTTTTT

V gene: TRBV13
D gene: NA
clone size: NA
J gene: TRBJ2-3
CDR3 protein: CASSLDRATDTQYF
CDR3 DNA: TGTGCCAGCAGCTTAGACCGAGCGACAGATACGCAGTATTTT

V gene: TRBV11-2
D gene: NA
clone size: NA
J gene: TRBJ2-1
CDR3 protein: CASSPAGNEQFF
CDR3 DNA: TGTGCCAGCAGCCCCGCCGGCAATGAGCAGTTCTTC

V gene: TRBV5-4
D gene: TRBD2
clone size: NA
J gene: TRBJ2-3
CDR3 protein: CASNRAGGGSDTQYF
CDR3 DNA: TGTGCCAGCAACCGGGCCGGGGGGGGATCAGATACGCAGTATTTT

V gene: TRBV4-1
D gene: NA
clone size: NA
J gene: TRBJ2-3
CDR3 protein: CASSQDLPGAGTDTQYF
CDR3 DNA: TGCGCCAGCAGCCAAGATCTCCCGGGGGCGGGCACAGATACGCAGTATTTT

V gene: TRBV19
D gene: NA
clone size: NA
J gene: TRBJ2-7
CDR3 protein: CASSIAESYEQYF
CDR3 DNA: TGTGCCAGTAGTATCGCCGAGTCCTACGAGCAGTACTTC

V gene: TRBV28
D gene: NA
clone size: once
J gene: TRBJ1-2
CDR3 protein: CASSLLGPGGYTF
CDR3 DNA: TGTGCCAGCAGTTTATTGGGTCCGGGGGGCTACACCTTC

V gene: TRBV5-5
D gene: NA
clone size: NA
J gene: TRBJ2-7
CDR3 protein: CASSFGLYEQYF
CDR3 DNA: TGTGCCAGCAGCTTCGGACTCTACGAGCAGTACTTC

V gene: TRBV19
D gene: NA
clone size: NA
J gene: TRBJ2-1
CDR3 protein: CASSIFPSRNEQFF
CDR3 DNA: TGTGCCAGTAGTATATTTCCTAGTCGTAATGAGCAGTTCTTC

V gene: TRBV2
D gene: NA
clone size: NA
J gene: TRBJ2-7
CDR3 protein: CASHREISYEQYF
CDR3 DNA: TGTGCCAGCCACAGGGAAATCTCCTACGAGCAGTACTTC

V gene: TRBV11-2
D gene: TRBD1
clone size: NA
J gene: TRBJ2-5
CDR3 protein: CASSQGTGGESETQYF
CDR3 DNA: TGTGCCAGCAGCCAAGGGACAGGGGGCGAGTCAGAGACCCAGTACTTC

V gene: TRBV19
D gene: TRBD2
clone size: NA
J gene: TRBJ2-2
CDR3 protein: CASSTPGGITGELFF
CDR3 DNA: TGTGCCAGTAGTACCCCCGGGGGGATCACCGGGGAGCTGTTTTTT

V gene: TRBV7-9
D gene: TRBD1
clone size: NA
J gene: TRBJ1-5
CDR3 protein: CASSLTTGGGNQPQHF
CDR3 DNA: TGTGCCAGCAGCTTAACGACAGGGGGTGGAAATCAGCCCCAGCATTTT

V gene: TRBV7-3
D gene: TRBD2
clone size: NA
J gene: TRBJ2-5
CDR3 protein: CASSNTGGQETQYF
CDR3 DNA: TGTGCCAGCAGCAACACGGGGGGACAAGAGACCCAGTACTTC

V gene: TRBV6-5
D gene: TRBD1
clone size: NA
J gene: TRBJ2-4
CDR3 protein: CASSPTGTGLNIQYF
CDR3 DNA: TGTGCCAGCAGTCCGACCGGGACAGGGTTAAACATTCAGTACTTC

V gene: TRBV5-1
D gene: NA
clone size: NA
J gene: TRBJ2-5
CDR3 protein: CASSHGETQETQYF
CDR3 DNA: TGCGCCAGCAGCCACGGGGAGACTCAAGAGACCCAGTACTTC

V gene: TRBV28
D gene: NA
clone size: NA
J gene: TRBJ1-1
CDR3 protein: CASSRPPERWGRNTEAFF
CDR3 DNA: TGTGCCAGCAGTCGTCCCCCCGAACGTTGGGGTCGGAACACTGAAGCTTTCTTT

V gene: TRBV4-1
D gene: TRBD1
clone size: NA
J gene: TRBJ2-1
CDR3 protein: CASSQEGQGVPYNEQFF
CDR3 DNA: TGCGCCAGCAGCCAAGAAGGGCAGGGGGTACCCTACAATGAGCAGTTCTTC

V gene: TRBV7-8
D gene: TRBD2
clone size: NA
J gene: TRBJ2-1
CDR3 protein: CASSNPGLTYNEQFF
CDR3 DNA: TGTGCCAGCAGTAACCCGGGACTAACCTACAATGAGCAGTTCTTC

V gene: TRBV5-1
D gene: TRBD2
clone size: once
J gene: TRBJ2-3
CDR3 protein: CASSVFQSGGAGAGDTQYF
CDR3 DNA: TGCGCCAGCAGCGTGTTCCAGAGTGGAGGAGCGGGAGCGGGAGATACGCAGTATTTT

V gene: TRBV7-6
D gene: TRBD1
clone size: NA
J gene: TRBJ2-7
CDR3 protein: CASSLGETGENYEQYF
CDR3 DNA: TGTGCCAGCAGCTTAGGGGAGACAGGGGAAAACTACGAGCAGTACTTC

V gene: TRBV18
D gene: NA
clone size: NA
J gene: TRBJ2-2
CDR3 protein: CASSRLGTPNTGELFF
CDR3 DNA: TGTGCCAGCTCGCGACTCGGGACTCCGAACACCGGGGAGCTGTTTTTT

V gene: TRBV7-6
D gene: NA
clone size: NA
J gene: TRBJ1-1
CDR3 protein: CASSLATGRMNTEAFF
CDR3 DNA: TGTGCCAGCAGCTTAGCGACGGGAAGAATGAACACTGAAGCTTTCTTT

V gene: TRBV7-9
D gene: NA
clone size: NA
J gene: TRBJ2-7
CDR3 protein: CASSELGGTYEQYF
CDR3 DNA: TGTGCCAGCAGCGAGTTGGGCGGCACCTACGAGCAGTACTTC

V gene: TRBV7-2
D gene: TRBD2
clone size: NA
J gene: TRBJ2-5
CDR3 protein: CASRSAGGETQYF
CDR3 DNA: TGTGCCAGCAGGTCGGCGGGAGGGGAGACCCAGTACTTC

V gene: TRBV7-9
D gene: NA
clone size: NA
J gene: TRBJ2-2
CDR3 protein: CASSYLGGAYTGELFF
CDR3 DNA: TGTGCCAGCAGTTATCTGGGAGGCGCATACACCGGGGAGCTGTTTTTT

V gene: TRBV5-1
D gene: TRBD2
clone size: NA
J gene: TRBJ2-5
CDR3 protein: CASRSSLAGGLQETQYF
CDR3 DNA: TGCGCCAGCAGGAGTTCGCTAGCGGGAGGTCTCCAAGAGACCCAGTACTTC